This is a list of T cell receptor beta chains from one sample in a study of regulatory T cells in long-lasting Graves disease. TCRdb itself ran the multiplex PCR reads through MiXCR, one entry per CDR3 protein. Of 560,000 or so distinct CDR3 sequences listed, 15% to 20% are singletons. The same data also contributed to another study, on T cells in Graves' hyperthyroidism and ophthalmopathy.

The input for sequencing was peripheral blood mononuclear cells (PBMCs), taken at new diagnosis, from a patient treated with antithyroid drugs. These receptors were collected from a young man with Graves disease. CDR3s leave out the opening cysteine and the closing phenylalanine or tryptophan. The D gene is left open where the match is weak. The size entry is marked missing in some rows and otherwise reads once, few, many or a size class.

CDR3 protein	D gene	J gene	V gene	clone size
AWRRRPYNEQF	NA	TRBJ2-1	TRBV30	many
SAFDSSNYGYT	NA	TRBJ1-2	TRBV20-1	NA
ACSDREYQPQH	TRBD1	TRBJ1-5	TRBV30	NA
ASSLPGLAGVQDEQF	TRBD2	TRBJ2-1	TRBV5-4	NA
ASSSRWNEQF	NA	TRBJ2-1	TRBV7-9	few
ASSPEAGGQPQH	NA	TRBJ1-5	TRBV28	many
ASSSDTRGEKLF	NA	TRBJ1-4	TRBV12-3/TRBV12-4	many
ASSPIAAYTQY	NA	TRBJ2-3	TRBV11-2	many
ASSRERDEQF	NA	TRBJ2-1	TRBV7-9	few
ASSQDREIHYGYT	NA	TRBJ1-2	TRBV4-2	NA
ASSYRGLEIGTQY	TRBD1	TRBJ2-3	TRBV28	many
ASSLVGSLSYEQY	NA	TRBJ2-7	TRBV5-1	many
ASSSLGGTGELF	NA	TRBJ2-2	TRBV7-8	many
ASSQDSGNTEAF	NA	TRBJ1-1	TRBV3-1	many
SAPSAGTSPDTQY	TRBD2	TRBJ2-3	TRBV20-1	many
ASKGLDDEQY	NA	TRBJ2-7	TRBV2	NA
SARDNPAGRLKNIQY	NA	TRBJ2-4	TRBV20-1	NA
ASSSSGLRGENNEQY	NA	NA	TRBV6-5	NA
ASSFRRNTEAF	NA	TRBJ1-1	TRBV12-3/TRBV12-4	many
ASSLGRELF	NA	TRBJ1-4	TRBV6-2/TRBV6-3	NA
ASSLGTSGDNEQF	TRBD2	TRBJ2-1	TRBV27	many
ASSPNSLGEQY	NA	TRBJ2-7	TRBV7-9	NA
ASRHGGAYEQY	TRBD2	TRBJ2-7	TRBV5-1	many